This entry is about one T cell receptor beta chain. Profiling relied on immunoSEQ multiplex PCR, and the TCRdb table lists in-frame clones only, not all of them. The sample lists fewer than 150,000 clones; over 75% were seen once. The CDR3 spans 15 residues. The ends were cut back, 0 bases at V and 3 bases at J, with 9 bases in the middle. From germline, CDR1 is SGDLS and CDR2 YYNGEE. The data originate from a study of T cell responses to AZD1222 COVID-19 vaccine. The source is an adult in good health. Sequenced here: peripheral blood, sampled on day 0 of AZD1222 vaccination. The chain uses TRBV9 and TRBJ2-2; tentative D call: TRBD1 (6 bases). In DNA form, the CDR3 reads TGTGCCAGCAGCGTAGGCCCAGGGGACACCGGGGAGCTGTTTTTT. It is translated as CASSVGPGDTGELFF.